This TCR beta chain was sequenced for a study of technical replicates of blood from a handful of donors. CDR1 and CDR2 from the germline V gene are SGHDT and YYEEEE. Trimming at V came to 3 bases and at J to 7 bases, leaving 5 bases not matched to a gene. The CDR3 has 13 amino acids. Assay used: immunoSEQ multiplex PCR; TCRdb lists only in-frame clones, some missing. The table includes roughly 51,000 clones, about 93% detected once. Sequenced: PBMCs. The clonotype was recovered from a human donor in good health. Some clones in this sample may be carry-over from other donors' samples. The J gene is TRBJ1-1, the V gene TRBV5-6; TRBD1 aligns across 8 bases. CDR3 sequence (DNA): TGTGCCAGCAGCTCCGGACAGGGCAGTGAAGCTTTCTTT. Protein: CASSSGQGSEAFF.